This entry lists 24 T cell receptor beta chains sequenced from one sample in a study of technical replicates of blood from a few donors. Clones were sequenced by immunoSEQ multiplex PCR, and TCRdb holds only the in-frame ones, with some missing. The repertoire holds 55,000 to 75,000 clones, with 91% as singletons. The sample consisted of PBMCs. The source is a human donor in good health. Some clones in this sample may be carry-over from other donors' samples.

This sequence joins TRBV30 and TRBJ2-5; tentative D call: TRBD2 (5 bases). The CDR3 covers 13 residues. V was clipped by 2 bases and J by 2 bases, with 9 bases between them. Germline V gene lookup returns CDR1 GTSNPN and CDR2 SVGIG (reference sequence). Here the CDR3 reads CAWSRGKQETQYF. The CDR3 DNA is TGTGCCTGGAGTCGAGGGAAGCAAGAGACCCAGTACTTC. The whole variable domain, remainder taken from reference TRBV30 and TRBJ2-5, is SQTIHQWPATLVQPVGSPLSLECTVEGTSNPNLYWYRQAAGRGLQLLFYSVGIGQISSEVPQNLSASRPQDRQFILSSKKLLLSDSGFYLCAWSRGKQETQYFGPGTRLLVL.

The CDR3 here is CASSQDPSGQTSYNEQFF. CDR3 bases: TGTGCCAGCAGCCAAGATCCGTCCGGACAGACCTCCTACAATGAGCAGTTCTTC. The chain has TRBV4-2 and TRBJ2-1, with TRBD1 as a possible D gene (6 bases). CDR1 and CDR2 from the germline V gene are LGHNA and YNFKEQ. This CDR3 has 18 amino acids. V was cut by 0 bases and J by 0 bases, with 15 bases left in between.

This clone was seen only a few times. This chain uses TRBV2 with TRBJ1-1, with 8 bases lining up with TRBD1. Germline assignment: CDR1 SNHLY and CDR2 FYNNEI. This CDR3 is 14 amino acids long. The junction had 4 bases not matched to a gene; V was cut back by 6 bases and J by 1 base. The CDR3 region has the DNA TGTGCCAGCAGCAGACAGGGGCCGAACACTGAAGCTTTCTTT. Translation: CASSRQGPNTEAFF.

The chain recombines TRBV7-3 with TRBJ2-3, with 10 bases aligning to TRBD1. Looked up from germline, CDR1 is SGHTA and CDR2 is FQGTGA. The CDR3 loop spans 15 amino acids. J was trimmed by 2 bases and V by 5 bases; bases with no gene match: 4. CDR3 DNA sequence: TGTGCCAGCAGCCGGGGGACAGGGGCCACAGATACGCAGTATTTT. This encodes CASSRGTGATDTQYF.

The chain links TRBV5-5 to TRBJ2-1; possibly TRBD1 for D (5 bases). CDR1 and CDR2 from the germline V gene are SGHKS and YYEKEE (reference sequence). Trimming took 3 bases from V and 10 from J, leaving 14 bases between them. The CDR3 loop spans 13 amino acids. CDR3 bases: TGTGCCAGCAGCTCGACCACAGGCAACGAGCAGTTCTTC. Translating gives CASSSTTGNEQFF.

This chain uses TRBV7-8 with TRBJ2-4, with TRBD1 matching over 9 bases. This CDR3 contains 13 residues. The V and J ends lost 7 bases and 5 bases, in that order; junction bases with no gene match: 3. The V gene's germline CDR1 is SGHVS and CDR2 FQNEAQ. The CDR3 is CASTGQGQNIQYF. The DNA for the CDR3 is TGTGCCAGCACCGGACAGGGGCAAAACATTCAGTACTTC.

The V call is TRBV4-2, the J call TRBJ2-1, with 9 positions matching TRBD2. Germline loops: CDR1 LGHNA, CDR2 YNFKEQ. V shed 4 bases, J shed 7 bases, and the junction held 11 bases outside the gene matches. The CDR3 is 16 amino acids. The CDR3 DNA follows: TGTGCCAGCAGCCTATACGCAGCGGGGGGCGGGAATGAGCAGTTCTTC. Protein sequence: CASSLYAAGGGNEQFF.

This chain connects TRBV11-3 to TRBJ2-1; D may be TRBD2 (6 bases). This CDR3 is 14 amino acids long. V was clipped by 2 bases and J by 6 bases, with 11 bases between them. Germline V gives CDR1 SGHNT, CDR2 YENEEA. CDR3 sequence (DNA): TGTGCCAGCAGCTTATCCCGGGACTCCAATGAGCAGTTCTTC. This encodes CASSLSRDSNEQFF.

The J gene is TRBJ2-5, the V gene TRBV4-3; weak D call: TRBD2 (5 bases). V lost 0 bases, J lost 11 bases, and 13 bases lay in between. The CDR3 is 13 amino acids. From germline, CDR1 is LGHNA and CDR2 YSLEER. The CDR3 DNA is TGCGCCAGCAGCCAAGATCGGGCGGGTAGGCAGTACTTC. It translates to CASSQDRAGRQYF.

This sequence joins TRBV29-1 and TRBJ1-1; 7 bases map to TRBD1. The CDR3 covers 13 residues. V lost 4 bases, J lost 4 bases, and 6 bases stayed unmatched. From germline, CDR1 is SQVTM and CDR2 ANQGSEA. CDR3 coding DNA: TGCAGCGTTGGACAGGGTGGGAGCACTGAAGCTTTCTTT. Encoded protein: CSVGQGGSTEAFF.

V gene TRBV4-2 combines with J gene TRBJ2-4; 12 nucleotides match TRBD2. This CDR3 has 16 amino acids. V dropped 3 bases and J dropped 5; count of bases not matched to a gene: 5. Germline CDR1 LGHNA, CDR2 YNFKEQ. This CDR3 reads CASSQGLAGGQNIQYF. CDR3 DNA: TGTGCCAGCAGCCAGGGGCTAGCGGGGGGGCAAAACATTCAGTACTTC.

The V call is TRBV9, the J call TRBJ2-2; tentatively, D is TRBD1 (5 bases). The length of the CDR3 is 12 residues. The germline V and J ends were trimmed by 4 bases and 9 bases, with 10 bases remaining between them. In germline, CDR1 is SGDLS, CDR2 YYNGEE. CDR3 in amino acids: CASSTTARELFF. For the CDR3, the DNA is TGTGCCAGCAGCACGACAGCGCGGGAGCTGTTTTTT.

The chain has TRBV4-3 and TRBJ1-2; tentative D call: TRBD1 (5 bases). The CDR3 is made up of 15 amino acids. V lost 0 bases, J lost 3 bases, and 11 bases lay in between. Germline lookup yields CDR1 LGHNA and CDR2 YSLEER. CDR3 protein: CASSQDEQEYYGYTF. DNA for the CDR3: TGCGCCAGCAGCCAAGATGAACAGGAATACTATGGCTACACCTTC.

About this clone: The identical CDR3 is also encoded by other nucleotide sequences in the sample. The CDR3 DNA follows: TGTGCCAGCACCGGGACAAGGAATTCACCCCTCCACTTT. It codes for CASTGTRNSPLHF. The chain uses TRBV2 and TRBJ1-6, with D maybe TRBD1 (6 bases). CDR1 is SNHLY and CDR2 is FYNNEI in the germline V gene. V was shortened by 7 bases and J by 7 bases, with 11 bases between the two germline ends. The CDR3 sequence is 13 residues long.

V usage is TRBV27 and J usage is TRBJ2-5, with 13 bases that match TRBD2. The germline gives CDR1 MNHEY, CDR2 SMNVEV (reference sequence). The CDR3 consists of 16 residues. The V segment lost 5 bases and the J segment 2 bases; nucleotides outside the gene matches: 5. Written as DNA, the CDR3 is TGTGCCAGCAGTCCGCGACTAGCGGGGGGACAAGAGACCCAGTACTTC. Translated: CASSPRLAGGQETQYF.

The V gene is TRBV4-1, the J gene TRBJ2-4; TRBD2 matches at 9 bases. V shed 1 base, J shed 6 bases, and the junction held 4 bases outside the gene matches. The germline gives CDR1 MGHRA, CDR2 YSYEKL. The CDR3 is 15 residues long. CDR3 nucleotides: TGCGCCAGCAGCCAAGTCCCGGGACTAGCAAACATTCAGTACTTC. Translated, it gives CASSQVPGLANIQYF.

The V gene is TRBV9, the J gene TRBJ2-1; TRBD1 matches at 9 bases. Germline CDR1 is SGDLS and CDR2 is YYNGEE. The length of the CDR3 is 15 residues. V trimming: 4 bases; J trimming: 8 bases; junction bases outside the gene matches: 10. This chain's CDR3 is CASSSRTGAWDEQFF. CDR3 coding DNA: TGTGCCAGCAGCTCTAGGACAGGGGCATGGGATGAGCAGTTCTTC.

The V gene is TRBV27, the J gene TRBJ2-1; 9 bases align to TRBD2. V shed 4 bases and J 7 bases; nucleotides not matched to a gene: 11. Germline V CDR1 and CDR2: MNHEY, SMNVEV (reference sequence). The CDR3 has 16 amino acids. DNA for the CDR3: TGTGCCAGCAGTTCTTTAGCGGGAGTACGTAGGAATGAGCAGTTCTTC. The encoded protein is CASSSLAGVRRNEQFF.

V usage is TRBV30 and J usage is TRBJ2-3; 11 bases line up with TRBD2. V shed 2 bases, J shed 2 bases, and the junction held 6 bases outside the gene matches. The length of the CDR3 is 16 residues. CDR1 and CDR2 (germline): GTSNPN, SVGIG (reference sequence). The CDR3 DNA sequence: TGTGCCTGGAGTTTACCGGGACTAGCGGCCACAGATACGCAGTATTTT. Protein sequence: CAWSLPGLAATDTQYF.

This chain joins TRBV7-2 and TRBJ2-6; D not certain. The V end was cut by 3 bases, the J end by 0 bases, with 9 bases between. Germline V gene sequence: CDR1 SGHTA, CDR2 FQGNSA. CDR3 length: 16 residues. CDR3 in DNA: TGTGCCAGCAGCTTGAACAGCCCCTCTGGGGCCAACGTCCTGACTTTC. As protein: CASSLNSPSGANVLTF.

The chain links TRBV13 to TRBJ1-1, with a tentative D call TRBD1 (6 bases). This CDR3 comprises 18 residues. Trimming cost V 1 base and J 7 bases, with 25 bases left between them. Germline values: CDR1 PRHDT, CDR2 FYEKMQ (reference sequence). In nucleotides, the CDR3 is TGTGCCAGCAGCTTAGATTTGAGTGGGGCCAGGGGTAGGAGTGAAGCTTTCTTT. Amino acid sequence: CASSLDLSGARGRSEAFF.

The chain couples TRBV7-2 to TRBJ2-3, with 11 bases that match TRBD2. Trimming cost V 4 bases and J 4 bases; bases outside gene matches: 4. The CDR3 covers 15 residues. The germline V gene has CDR1 SGHTA and CDR2 FQGNSA. The CDR3 nucleotides are TGTGCCAGCAGCTCGACTAGCGGGGTGGCAGATACGCAGTATTTT. Protein: CASSSTSGVADTQYF.

The rearrangement joins TRBV18 to TRBJ2-5; 7 bases map to TRBD2. Germline lookup yields CDR1 KGHSH and CDR2 LQKENI. The CDR3 has 15 amino acids. Trimming cost V 4 bases and J 2 bases; bases outside gene matches: 7. The CDR3 DNA sequence: TGTGCCAGCTCACGCACGACTAGCCCGCAAGAGACCCAGTACTTC. Its translation: CASSRTTSPQETQYF.

The gene calls are TRBV7-6 and TRBJ2-7, with 13 nucleotides matching TRBD2. The germline V gene encodes CDR1 SGHVS and CDR2 FNYEAQ. The CDR3 has 15 amino acids. With V trimmed by 5 bases and J by 8 bases, 9 bases remained unmatched. In DNA, the CDR3 is TGTGCCAGCAGCCAGTCGGGACTAGCGGGGATCAAGCAGTACTTC. Protein: CASSQSGLAGIKQYF. The full variable domain, its missing parts supplied by reference TRBV7-6 and TRBJ2-7, is GAGVSQSPRYKVTKRGQDVALRCDPISGHVSLYWYRQALGQGPEFLTYFNYEAQQDKSGLPNDRFSAERPEGSISTLTIQRTEQRDSAMYRCASSQSGLAGIKQYFGPGTRLTVT.